What follows are 16 T cell receptor beta chains derived from one specimen sequenced in a study of T-cell memory formation after mild COVID-19. TCRdb itself ran the 5' RACE reads through MiXCR, one entry per CDR3 protein. The data contain about 39,000 distinct CDR3 sequences, 5% to 7% of them singletons. The sequenced material came from PBMCs or a T cell subset sorted from them (not recorded which). The receptor set was obtained from an adult who had mild COVID-19 (a few samples of this study predate the infection). Cell type and time point are not known.

This clonotype was seen ten or more times. The rearrangement links TRBV29-1 to TRBJ2-5; weak D call: TRBD1 (6 bases). Germline V gene lookup returns CDR1 SQVTM and CDR2 ANQGSEA. V was cut by 2 bases and J by 5 bases, with 18 bases left in between. CDR3 size: 15 residues. The CDR3 bases are TGCAGCGTTGAAATTATAGGAGTAAGGGGGGAGACCCAGTACTTC. It encodes CSVEIIGVRGETQYF. Using reference TRBV29-1 and TRBJ2-5 for the parts outside the CDR3, the full variable domain is SAVISQKPSRDICQRGTSLTIQCQVDSQVTMMFWYRQQPGQSLTLIATANQGSEATYESGFVIDKFPISRPNLTFSTLTVSNMSPEDSSIYLCSVEIIGVRGETQYFGPGTRLLVL.

In its sample, this clonotype was seen many times. The CDR3 DNA reads as TGCAGCGTTGTGCGGGGGGGGATGAACACCGGGGAGCTGTTTTTT. This encodes CSVVRGGMNTGELFF. The chain recombines TRBV29-1 with TRBJ2-2; the match to TRBD2 covers 9 bases. Trimming cost V 4 bases and J 1 base; bases outside gene matches: 4. The germline CDR1 and CDR2 sequences are SQVTM and ANQGSEA. The CDR3 sequence is 15 residues long.

This chain uses TRBV4-1 with TRBJ2-2, with D perhaps matching TRBD1 (5 bases). From germline, CDR1 is MGHRA and CDR2 YSYEKL. The CDR3 runs 13 residues. Deletions cut 6 bases from V and 4 bases from J, with 9 bases between. The CDR3 sequence: CASRTGVTGELFF. The CDR3 DNA follows: TGCGCCAGCAGAACAGGTGTCACCGGGGAGCTGTTTTTT.

This clonotype was observed a handful of times. The chain links TRBV29-1 to TRBJ1-1; no reliable D call. The CDR3 contains 13 residues. Germline CDR1 is SQVTM and CDR2 is ANQGSEA. The V end lost 4 bases, the J end lost 1 base, and 10 bases lay between the germline ends. The CDR3, as DNA: TGCAGCGTTGCGGGGAGGTCGAACACTGAAGCTTTCTTT. Amino acids: CSVAGRSNTEAFF.

Ten or more counts support this clonotype. This rearrangement joins TRBV6-2 or TRBV6-3 to TRBJ2-3; TRBD2 agrees at 7 bases. The V gene end was trimmed by 2 bases and the J gene end by 2 bases; junction bases not matched to a gene: 4. The CDR3 loop spans 15 amino acids. Germline lookup yields CDR1 MNHEY and CDR2 SVGEGT. As DNA, the CDR3 is TGTGCCAGCAGTTACCGGGGACTACTCACAGATACGCAGTATTTT. It yields the protein CASSYRGLLTDTQYF.

There are a few counts of this clonotype. CDR3 coding DNA: TGTGCCAGCAGCAAACTTCGCGGAGCCCAAGAGACCCAGTACTTC. Amino acid sequence: CASSKLRGAQETQYF. V usage is TRBV3-1 and J usage is TRBJ2-5, with no clear D. Germline CDR1 reads LGHDT; CDR2 reads YNNKEL (reference sequence). Trimming removed 5 bases at V and 1 base at J, with 14 bases between. This CDR3 has 15 amino acids.

This clonotype was counted at least ten times. J is TRBJ2-5 and V is TRBV11-2; 12 bases match TRBD2. The V gene end was trimmed by 4 bases and the J gene end by 3 bases; junction bases not matched to a gene: 6. This CDR3 region has 16 residues. Germline V CDR1 and CDR2: SGHAT, FQNNGV. The CDR3 nucleotides read TGTGCCAGCAGCTCAGCCCTAGCGGGAGGGAAAGAGACCCAGTACTTC. Protein: CASSSALAGGKETQYF.

At least ten counts were recorded for this clonotype. This chain uses TRBV5-1 with TRBJ2-3, with 13 bases matching TRBD2. The CDR3 is 18 amino acids. V was clipped by 1 base and J by 3 bases; unmatched bases: 8. Germline CDR1 SGHRS, CDR2 YFSETQ. The CDR3, as DNA: TGCGCCAGCAGCTTGACCGGCGCGACTAGCGGGAGGACAGATACGCAGTATTTT. This translates into CASSLTGATSGRTDTQYF.

This clonotype is deemed medium-sized. The rearrangement uses TRBV7-2 and TRBJ2-3, with D uncertain. CDR3 length equals 15 residues. From germline, CDR1 is SGHTA and CDR2 FQGNSA. Trimming stripped 5 bases from V and 0 bases from J, with 12 bases between. CDR3 in amino acids: CASSPAYISTDTQYF. CDR3 DNA sequence: TGTGCCAGCAGCCCAGCTTACATTAGCACAGATACGCAGTATTTT.

This clonotype was counted many times. V and J are TRBV6-5 and TRBJ1-1; D unclear. The CDR3 is 13 amino acids. Between the trimmed V and J ends, which lost 2 bases and 3 bases, there was a span of 7 bases. Germline V gene data show CDR1 as MNHEY and CDR2 as SVGAGI. The CDR3 loop reads CASSYHGDTEAFF. DNA of the CDR3: TGTGCCAGCAGTTACCACGGAGACACTGAAGCTTTCTTT.

This clonotype was observed at least ten times. CDR3 protein: CASSEAGTGFNYGYTF. CDR3 nucleotide sequence: TGCGCCAGCAGCGAAGCCGGGACAGGGTTTAACTATGGCTACACCTTC. V and J are TRBV5-1 and TRBJ1-2; 9 bases line up with TRBD1. There are 16 residues in the CDR3. Germline loops: CDR1 SGHRS, CDR2 YFSETQ. Trimming removed 4 bases from V and 1 base from J; junction bases left unmatched: 8. Full variable domain (rest looked up from reference TRBV5-1 and TRBJ1-2): KAGVTQTPRYLIKTRGQQVTLSCSPISGHRSVSWYQQTPGQGLQFLFEYFSETQRNKGNFPGRFSGRQFSNSRSEMNVSTLELGDSALYLCASSEAGTGFNYGYTFGSGTRLTVV.

In this sample, this clonotype turned up many times. The chain links TRBV5-1 to TRBJ2-4; D might be TRBD1 or TRBD2, each matching 6 bases. CDR1 and CDR2 (germline): SGHRS, YFSETQ. Trimming shortened V by 3 bases and J by 8 bases, and 15 bases separated the two germline ends. The CDR3 contains 14 residues. The CDR3 is CASSSGGGRDIQYF. DNA for the CDR3: TGCGCCAGCAGCTCCGGAGGGGGGCGCGACATTCAGTACTTC.

DNA of the CDR3: TGTGCCAGCAGTCCTACGCGGTACGGAGCTTTCTTT. This sequence encodes CASSPTRYGAFF. This sequence joins TRBV6-5 and TRBJ1-1; D is undetermined. Germline values: CDR1 MNHEY, CDR2 SVGAGI. The CDR3 covers 12 residues. V was shortened by 5 bases and J by 10 bases, with 14 bases between the two germline ends.

This clonotype has only a few counts. The chain uses TRBV7-2 and TRBJ1-1, with D uncertain. The CDR3 contains 13 residues. In germline, CDR1 is SGHTA, CDR2 FQGNSA. With 5 bases removed from V and 1 base from J, the gap between germline ends came to 8 bases. This CDR3 is CASSPSGNTEAFF. The CDR3, as DNA: TGTGCCAGCAGCCCTAGCGGGAACACTGAAGCTTTCTTT.

CDR3 amino acids: CASSLARDSNSYNEQFF. In DNA form, the CDR3 reads TGTGCCAGCAGTTTAGCCAGGGACAGTAACTCCTACAATGAGCAGTTCTTC. J is TRBJ2-1 and V is TRBV12-3 or TRBV12-4, with 7 nucleotides matching TRBD1. CDR3 size: 17 residues. Losses at the gene ends were 0 bases for V and 0 bases for J; bases not matched to a gene: 5.

This clonotype was seen many times. The chain employs TRBV5-1 and TRBJ2-4, with 10 bases aligning to TRBD1. With V trimmed by 3 bases and J by 7 bases, 4 bases remained unmatched. Per the germline V gene, CDR1 is SGHRS and CDR2 is YFSETQ. The CDR3 consists of 14 residues. CDR3: CASSSGQGLNIQYF. The CDR3 DNA sequence: TGCGCCAGCAGCTCGGGACAGGGGTTGAACATTCAGTACTTC.